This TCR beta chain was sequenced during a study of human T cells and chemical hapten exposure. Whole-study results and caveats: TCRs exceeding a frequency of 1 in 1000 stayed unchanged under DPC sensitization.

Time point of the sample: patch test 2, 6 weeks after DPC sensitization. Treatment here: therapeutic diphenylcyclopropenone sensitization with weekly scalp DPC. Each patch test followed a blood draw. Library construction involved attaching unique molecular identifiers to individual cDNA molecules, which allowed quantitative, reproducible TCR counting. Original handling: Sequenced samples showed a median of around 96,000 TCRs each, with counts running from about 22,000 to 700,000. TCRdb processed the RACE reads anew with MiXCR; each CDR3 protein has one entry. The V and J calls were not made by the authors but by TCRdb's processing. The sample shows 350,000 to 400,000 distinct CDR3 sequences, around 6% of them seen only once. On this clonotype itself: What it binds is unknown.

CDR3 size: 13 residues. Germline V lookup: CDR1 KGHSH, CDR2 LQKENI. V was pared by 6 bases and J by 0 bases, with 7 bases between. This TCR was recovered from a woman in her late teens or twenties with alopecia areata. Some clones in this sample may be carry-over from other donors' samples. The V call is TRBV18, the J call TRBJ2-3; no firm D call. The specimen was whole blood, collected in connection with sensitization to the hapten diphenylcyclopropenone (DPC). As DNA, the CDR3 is TGTGCCAGCTCGATCTCTAGCACAGATACGCAGTATTTT. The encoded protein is CASSISSTDTQYF. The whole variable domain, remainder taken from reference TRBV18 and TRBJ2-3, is NAGVMQNPRHLVRRRGQEARLRCSPMKGHSHVYWYRQLPEEGLKFMVYLQKENIIDESGMPKERFSAEFPKEGPSILRIQQVVRGDSAAYFCASSISSTDTQYFGPGTRLTVL.